The rows below give T cell receptor beta chains drawn from one sample of a study of cytomegalovirus exposure and HLA in healthy donors. Clones were read by immunoSEQ multiplex PCR, and TCRdb kept only the in-frame ones, dropping some. Of under 200,000 clones listed, roughly 73% are singletons. The sequencing sample was made of PBMCs. These receptors were obtained from a woman in her 30s in good health and CMV-seronegative. Both conserved end residues are part of each CDR3.

v_gene	j_gene	len	CDR3aa
TRBV10-3	TRBJ2-2	13	CASSGRDTGELFF
TRBV18	TRBJ2-6	22	CASSPDTALLSDSFSGANVLTF
TRBV19	TRBJ2-1	16	CASSIAGTGLENEQFF
TRBV6-1	TRBJ2-7	14	CASSRLAGGYEQYF
TRBV6-4	TRBJ2-3	14	CASSAGGPSDTQYF
TRBV7-2	TRBJ2-5	12	CASSLAGETQYF
TRBV18	TRBJ2-1	15	CASSLRDILWNEQFF
TRBV7-3	TRBJ2-1	14	CASSLSGSYNEQFF
TRBV6-1	TRBJ1-5	15	CASSERQGGFQPQHF
TRBV10-3	TRBJ2-7	14	CAISELAGAVEQYF
TRBV19	TRBJ1-1	13	CASSPGRNTEAFF
TRBV11-2	TRBJ2-5	11	CASTGGGTQYF
TRBV19	TRBJ1-1	14	CASSPRGTNTEAFF
TRBV18	TRBJ2-1	16	CASSRKPGQQYNEQFF
TRBV4-2	TRBJ1-1	12	CASSRGNPQAFF